The 17 T cell receptor beta chains below were found in one sample sequenced in a study of shared clonotypes between healthy human individuals (dated by TCRdb to about 2020). For the CD8 naive samples, CD45RO-negative cells were positively selected for CCR7, yielding a CD45RA+CCR7+ population from which TemRA cells were excluded. Libraries were made using the immunoSEQ multiplex PCR assay. Held by TCRdb, this immuneACCESS table contains in-frame sequences only and omits some clones. Under half of the omission traces to an unresolved V gene where checked; the cause of the rest is unknown. This sample has about 2 million clones in its table, and 85% to 95% of those were observed once. The ten largest clones represent about 1.1% of the sample. The sample was naive CD8+ T cells sorted from blood. The cell subset or site label, read with the paper, signifies: CD45RA+CCR7+. Every receptor here comes from a man younger than 30 in good health.

The chain couples TRBV11-3 to TRBJ2-2; D is unresolved. This CDR3 has 12 amino acids. The V gene lost 2 bases and the J gene lost 5 bases, with 3 bases spanning the gap. Germline loops: CDR1 SGHNT, CDR2 YENEEA. The CDR3 protein is CASSLKTGELFF. CDR3 bases: TGTGCCAGCAGCTTAAAGACCGGGGAGCTGTTTTTT.

The chain links TRBV7-2 to TRBJ2-7; no firm D call. Trimming removed 5 bases from V and 7 bases from J, with 21 bases in between. Germline V CDR1 and CDR2: SGHTA, FQGNSA. CDR3 size: 15 residues. The CDR3: CASSQHGWAVGEQYF. The CDR3 DNA sequence: TGTGCCAGCAGCCAGCACGGTTGGGCTGTGGGGGAGCAGTACTTC.

The chain is built from TRBV7-2 and TRBJ2-7; 7 positions match TRBD2. CDR1 and CDR2 (germline): SGHTA, FQGNSA. This CDR3 has 15 residues. V gave up 5 bases and J gave up 4 bases; unmatched junction bases: 11. CDR3 loop: CASSAPPGGIYEQYF. CDR3 DNA sequence: TGTGCCAGCAGCGCACCCCCGGGGGGAATTTACGAGCAGTACTTC.

A word on this clone: The same CDR3 is also encoded by other DNA sequences in this sample. The chain carries TRBV2 and TRBJ2-7; D is uncertain. The V gene lost 2 bases and the J gene lost 3 bases, with 8 bases spanning the gap. There are 13 residues in the CDR3. The germline V gene encodes CDR1 SNHLY and CDR2 FYNNEI. The CDR3 DNA reads TGTGCCAGCAGTGAAAGCCCCAGCTACGAGCAGTACTTC. It is translated as CASSESPSYEQYF.

This chain joins TRBV4-3 and TRBJ2-7; 11 bases match TRBD1. Germline V gene data show CDR1 as LGHNA and CDR2 as YSLEER. The CDR3 spans 14 residues. With V trimmed by 4 bases and J by 6 bases, 5 bases remained unmatched. CDR3 amino acids: CASSPDRGLSEQYF. CDR3 nucleotides: TGCGCCAGCAGCCCGGACAGGGGGCTGTCCGAGCAGTACTTC.

V gene TRBV7-6 combines with J gene TRBJ2-1; TRBD2 agrees at 12 bases. V shed 5 bases, J shed 9 bases, and the junction held 8 bases outside the gene matches. Germline loops: CDR1 SGHVS, CDR2 FNYEAQ. The CDR3 totals 15 residues. This CDR3 reads CASSPRTSGKIEQFF. The CDR3, as DNA: TGTGCCAGCAGCCCCCGGACTAGCGGGAAGATTGAGCAGTTCTTC.

The chain couples TRBV7-9 to TRBJ2-6; a possible D gene is TRBD2 (5 bases). V lost 5 bases to trimming and J lost 2 bases, with 16 bases between them. Germline V CDR1 and CDR2: SEHNR, FQNEAQ (reference sequence). The CDR3 has 17 residues. CDR3 coding DNA: TGTGCCAGCAGCCTCGGAACAGAGGGCCCTGGGGCCAACGTCCTGACTTTC. Amino acids: CASSLGTEGPGANVLTF.

The chain uses TRBV7-8 and TRBJ2-7; D may correspond to TRBD1 or TRBD2 (5 bases each). Germline V gene data show CDR1 as SGHVS and CDR2 as FQNEAQ. There are 14 residues in the CDR3. The V and J ends lost 4 bases and 5 bases respectively, with 15 bases between them. This CDR3 reads CASSYGTGRDEQYF. The DNA of the CDR3 is TGTGCCAGCAGCTACGGGACGGGGCGGGACGAGCAGTACTTC.

The V call is TRBV9, the J call TRBJ1-1, with 8 bases that match TRBD1. The CDR3 totals 15 residues. Trimming at V came to 4 bases and at J to 4 bases, leaving 9 bases not matched to a gene. Per germline, CDR1 SGDLS and CDR2 YYNGEE. The CDR3 nucleotides read TGTGCCAGCAGCACCCTGACAGGGGAGTTCACTGAAGCTTTCTTT. This sequence encodes CASSTLTGEFTEAFF.

V gene TRBV19 combines with J gene TRBJ1-1, with D maybe TRBD1 (5 bases). CDR1 is LNHDA, CDR2 SQIVND, per germline (reference sequence). The V end was cut by 9 bases, the J end by 3 bases, with 14 bases between. The CDR3 sequence is 13 residues long. The CDR3 region is CASSQGYYTEAFF. CDR3 bases: TGTGCCAGCTCTCAGGGATACTACACTGAAGCTTTCTTT.

The rearrangement links TRBV7-9 to TRBJ2-3; D is ambiguous. V lost 4 bases and J 3 bases, leaving 14 bases between the germline ends. The germline V gene encodes CDR1 SEHNR and CDR2 FQNEAQ (reference sequence). CDR3 size: 15 residues. The CDR3 region is CASSSHSTKTDTQYF. Here the CDR3 DNA reads TGTGCCAGCAGCTCACACTCTACGAAAACAGATACGCAGTATTTT.

The rearrangement links TRBV6-1 to TRBJ2-7; 7 nucleotides match TRBD1. Germline V gene lookup returns CDR1 MNHNS and CDR2 SASEGT. There are 16 residues in the CDR3. Trimming took 1 base from V and 0 from J; bases not matched to a gene: 6. Here the CDR3 reads CASSEVVRDSSYEQYF. Here the CDR3 DNA reads TGTGCCAGCAGTGAAGTAGTAAGGGACAGCTCCTACGAGCAGTACTTC.

This CDR3 is CASSSYSWGSDSPLHF. The DNA of the CDR3 is TGTGCCAGTAGTTCCTACAGTTGGGGCTCGGATTCACCCCTCCACTTT. V is TRBV19 and J is TRBJ1-6, with D possibly TRBD1 on 5 matching bases. Looked up from germline, CDR1 is LNHDA and CDR2 is SQIVND (reference sequence). The CDR3 sequence is 16 residues long. The V end lost 5 bases, the J end lost 8 bases, and 19 bases lay between the germline ends.

The V gene is TRBV7-9, the J gene TRBJ2-5, with TRBD1 as a possible D gene (5 bases). The CDR3 is made up of 13 amino acids. Germline V gene lookup returns CDR1 SEHNR and CDR2 FQNEAQ (reference sequence). Trimming left V 4 bases short and J 5 bases short, with 11 bases between. CDR3 bases: TGTGCCAGCAGCTATCAGGGTAGGGAGACCCAGTACTTC. It is translated as CASSYQGRETQYF.

The V gene is TRBV11-2, the J gene TRBJ1-5; 8 nucleotides line up with TRBD1. CDR1 is SGHAT, CDR2 FQNNGV, per germline. Trimming took 1 base from V and 6 from J; bases not matched to a gene: 5. This CDR3 region has 15 residues. As DNA, the CDR3 is TGTGCCAGCAGCTTAGGGGCAGGGGGCGGTCAGCCCCAGCATTTT. It codes for CASSLGAGGGQPQHF.

In its sample, this clone was seen once. The chain joins TRBV15 to TRBJ1-2; weak D call: TRBD1 (6 bases). Germline V CDR1 and CDR2: LNHNV, YYDKDF (reference sequence). The CDR3 is 12 amino acids. The ends were cut back, 3 bases at V and 7 bases at J, with 9 bases in the middle. The CDR3 here is CATSRDSGGYTF. In DNA form, the CDR3 reads TGTGCCACCAGCAGGGACAGCGGTGGCTACACCTTC.

The sample holds one count of this clone. The chain has TRBV7-9 and TRBJ2-5; 14 bases agree with TRBD2. Germline V lookup: CDR1 SEHNR, CDR2 FQNEAQ (reference sequence). The CDR3 is made up of 16 amino acids. The V gene end was trimmed by 8 bases and the J gene end by 5 bases; junction bases not matched to a gene: 10. CDR3 coding DNA: TGTGCCAGCGGAATGACTAGCGGGAGGGCCTGGGAGACCCAGTACTTC. Its translation is CASGMTSGRAWETQYF. Together with reference TRBV7-9 and TRBJ2-5, the CDR3 gives the full variable domain: DTGVSQNPRHKITKRGQNVTFRCDPISEHNRLYWYRQTLGQGPEFLTYFQNEAQLEKSRLLSDRFSAERPKGSFSTLEIQRTEQGDSAMYLCASGMTSGRAWETQYFGPGTRLLVL.